Below, one TCR beta chain is given with its context. As yet, its antigen is unknown. MiXCR was run by TCRdb on the reads, yielding one entry per CDR3 protein. The sample comprises over 200,000 distinct CDR3 sequences, roughly an eighth of which are singletons, and roughly 8.9% rests with the top ten. This specimen belongs to a study of T cell repertoires in cytomegalovirus infection. Background on the study: Based on public TCR beta signatures, there were indications of CMV infection and of a matching HLA type. Study results and limitations: CMV-specific TCR beta clonotypes restricted by HLA-C dominated the ex vivo response.

V was shortened by 2 bases and J by 6 bases, with 14 bases between the two germline ends. Germline V gene lookup returns CDR1 KGHSH and CDR2 LQKENI. CDR3 length equals 15 residues. The sequencing sample was made of PBMCs. The receptor's source is a human donor in good health (CMV status not recorded). Some clones in this sample may be carry-over from other donors' samples. The chain uses TRBV18 and TRBJ2-1; D call uncertain. The CDR3 nucleotides read TGTGCCAGCTCACCATCTGGGGTGTTGACCAATGAGCAGTTCTTC. This gives the protein CASSPSGVLTNEQFF. The full variable domain, in which reference TRBV18 and TRBJ2-1 provide the parts outside the CDR3, is NAGVMQNPRHLVRRRGQEARLRCSPMKGHSHVYWYRQLPEEGLKFMVYLQKENIIDESGMPKERFSAEFPKEGPSILRIQQVVRGDSAAYFCASSPSGVLTNEQFFGPGTRLTVL.